Below are 13 T cell receptor beta chains sequenced from a single sample in a study of identical twins. TCRdb redid the calling of the 5' RACE reads with MiXCR, one entry per CDR3 protein. The data show around 670,000 distinct CDR3 sequences, with 5.5% to 6.5% seen just once and approximately 1.6% held by the top ten. Sequencing was done on a sample of naive T cells sorted from blood. These receptors were obtained from a man younger than 35 in good health.

Many counts were recorded for this clonotype. The J gene is TRBJ2-5, the V gene TRBV7-9; either TRBD1 or TRBD2 may fit D (6 bases each). Trimming shortened V by 1 base and J by 1 base, and 16 bases separated the two germline ends. This CDR3 contains 17 residues. CDR1 and CDR2 from the germline V gene are SEHNR and FQNEAQ (reference sequence). CDR3 DNA: TGTGCCAGCAGCTTAGAAGGGGGGATACCCTCCCAAGAGACCCAGTACTTC. Its translation: CASSLEGGIPSQETQYF.

Ten or more counts support this clonotype. The chain is built from TRBV5-1 and TRBJ2-6; D is perhaps TRBD1 (5 bases). V dropped 0 bases and J dropped 3 bases, with 13 bases sitting between them. From germline, CDR1 is SGHRS and CDR2 YFSETQ. The CDR3 has 17 residues. The CDR3 spells CASSLEARVDGANVLTF. In nucleotides, the CDR3 is TGCGCCAGCAGCTTGGAGGCCAGGGTCGATGGGGCCAACGTCCTGACTTTC.

This clonotype has ten or more counts. The chain couples TRBV7-9 to TRBJ1-1; the D gene is possibly TRBD1 (5 bases). V shed 5 bases and J shed 1 base, with 11 bases lying between them. In germline, CDR1 is SEHNR, CDR2 FQNEAQ (reference sequence). This CDR3 comprises 14 residues. CDR3 coding DNA: TGTGCCAGCAGCCCCCGCGGGGCGAACACTGAAGCTTTCTTT. Residues: CASSPRGANTEAFF. The entire variable domain, with the rest obtained from reference TRBV7-9 and TRBJ1-1, is as follows: DTGVSQNPRHKITKRGQNVTFRCDPISEHNRLYWYRQTLGQGPEFLTYFQNEAQLEKSRLLSDRFSAERPKGSFSTLEIQRTEQGDSAMYLCASSPRGANTEAFFGQGTRLTVV.

This clonotype was recorded at least ten times. Sequence at one end of the junction differs from germline and may be a read error. The chain uses TRBV12-3 or TRBV12-4 and TRBJ2-1, with D perhaps TRBD2 (6 bases). The CDR3 sequence is 12 residues long. The chain's CDR3 is CASSLEGGEQFF. In DNA form, the CDR3 reads TGTGCCAGCAGCTTAGAGGGAGGTGAGCAGTTCTTC.

This clonotype was detected ten times or more. The rearrangement uses TRBV24-1 and TRBJ2-3; weak D call: TRBD2 (5 bases). The CDR3 runs to 17 residues. V lost 4 bases, J lost 3 bases, and 19 bases lay in between. CDR1 KGHDR and CDR2 SFDVKD come from the germline V gene. CDR3 nucleotides: TGTGCCACCAGTGACGCCCCGCAACAGCGCGGGACAGATACGCAGTATTTT. Translated: CATSDAPQQRGTDTQYF.

As for this clonotype: A much more abundant neighbour one base away suggests this may be a read error. The gene calls are TRBV12-5 and TRBJ2-1; tentatively, D is TRBD2 (7 bases). The V and J ends lost 7 bases and 12 bases respectively, with 16 bases between them. The germline gives CDR1 LGHNT, CDR2 FRNRAP. The CDR3 covers 12 residues. In DNA, the CDR3 is TGTGCTAGTGCGGCGGGGGCCGGTGGGCAGTTCTTC. Its translation is CASAAGAGGQFF. Full variable domain (remainder filled in from reference TRBV12-5 and TRBJ2-1): DARVTQTPRHKVTEMGQEVTMRCQPILGHNTVFWYRQTMMQGLELLAYFRNRAPLDDSGMPKDRFSAEMPDATLATLKIQPSEPRDSAVYFCASAAGAGGQFFGPGTRLTVL.

This clonotype has a handful of counts. The gene calls are TRBV20-1 and TRBJ2-1; 7 nucleotides agree with TRBD2. The V segment lost 6 bases and the J segment 5 bases; nucleotides outside the gene matches: 10. The CDR3 has 14 amino acids. CDR1 is DFQATT and CDR2 is SNEGSKA in the germline V gene (reference sequence). The CDR3 spells CSARDPGGDNEQFF. The DNA of the CDR3 is TGCAGTGCCCGCGACCCGGGGGGAGACAATGAGCAGTTCTTC.

This clonotype was detected many times. The chain has TRBV5-1 and TRBJ2-1, with 9 bases aligning to TRBD2. CDR1 is SGHRS, CDR2 YFSETQ, per germline. The CDR3 covers 16 residues. V lost 4 bases and J lost 7; bases outside the gene matches: 12. CDR3 coding DNA: TGCGCCAGCAGCCCCCTAGTTGCGGGAGGGCCGAATGAGCAGTTCTTC. Its translation: CASSPLVAGGPNEQFF.

This clonotype was found many times. The V gene is TRBV29-1, the J gene TRBJ2-3; 9 bases are shared with TRBD2. V gave up 8 bases and J gave up 5 bases; unmatched junction bases: 8. This CDR3 contains 13 residues. Germline V gene sequence: CDR1 SQVTM, CDR2 ANQGSEA. The CDR3 DNA follows: TGCAGCCTGAGCGGGAGGTTAGGAGATACGCAGTATTTT. This sequence encodes CSLSGRLGDTQYF.

This clonotype was seen repeatedly, ten times or more. V and J are TRBV20-1 and TRBJ2-5; TRBD2 agrees at 12 bases. The V segment lost 3 bases and the J segment 5 bases; nucleotides outside the gene matches: 4. CDR1 is DFQATT, CDR2 SNEGSKA, per germline (reference sequence). The CDR3 is 14 amino acids. The CDR3 nucleotides read TGCAGTGCTAGTGGACTAGCGGGATCCGAGACCCAGTACTTC. This gives the protein CSASGLAGSETQYF.

Only a few counts were recorded for this clonotype. The V call is TRBV9, the J call TRBJ2-5, with D tentatively TRBD1 (5 bases). The CDR3 spans 16 residues. V was trimmed by 4 bases and J by 4 bases, leaving 20 bases between them. The germline V gene encodes CDR1 SGDLS and CDR2 YYNGEE. In nucleotides, the CDR3 is TGTGCCAGCAGCCCTGGGGCGCTCCGAGGACGAGAGACCCAGTACTTC. It translates to CASSPGALRGRETQYF.

This clonotype was picked up a small number of times. The V and J genes are TRBV10-3 and TRBJ2-6; D unresolved. The CDR3 totals 15 residues. V lost 4 bases and J 1 base, leaving 8 bases between the germline ends. The germline V gene has CDR1 ENHRY and CDR2 SYGVKD. The CDR3 nucleotides read TGTGCCATCAGTGTTGGGGAATCTGGGGCCAACGTCCTGACTTTC. This encodes CAISVGESGANVLTF.

The V call is TRBV7-2, the J call TRBJ1-5, with no clear D. This CDR3 contains 12 residues. The germline gives CDR1 SGHTA, CDR2 FQGNSA. V shed 5 bases and J shed 9 bases, with 11 bases lying between them. The CDR3 sequence: CASSPREGPQHF. The CDR3 DNA reads as TGTGCCAGCAGCCCCCGGGAGGGGCCCCAGCATTTT.